This passage covers 14 T cell receptor beta chains from one sample sequenced in a study of STAT5B mutations in CD4+ large granular lymphocyte leukemia. TCRdb keeps only in-frame clones here, not all; method: immunoSEQ multiplex PCR. The sample carries some 27,000 clones, 65% to 80% recorded once. The sequencing sample was made of CD4+ T cells from blood buffy coats. The source of these receptors is a human donor in good health.

The V and J genes are TRBV5-4 and TRBJ1-5; 7 nucleotides match TRBD1. The CDR3 is made up of 14 amino acids. After removal of 4 bases from V and 2 bases from J, the junction contained 3 bases not matched to a gene. CDR1 SGHNT and CDR2 YYREEE come from the germline V gene (reference sequence). The CDR3 here is CASSVTGGNQPQHF. The CDR3 region has the DNA TGTGCCAGCAGCGTTACAGGGGGCAATCAGCCCCAGCATTTT.

CDR3 sequence: CASSLLAGGVNEQFF. CDR3 in DNA: TGTGCCAGCAGCTTATTAGCGGGAGGGGTTAATGAGCAGTTCTTC. The gene calls are TRBV11-3 and TRBJ2-1, with TRBD2 matching over 11 bases. With V trimmed by 2 bases and J by 7 bases, 4 bases remained unmatched. The CDR3 has 15 residues. In germline, CDR1 is SGHNT, CDR2 YENEEA.

The chain couples TRBV6-5 to TRBJ2-7; no clear D gene. Germline V gene data show CDR1 as MNHEY and CDR2 as SVGAGI. V lost 10 bases to trimming and J lost 2 bases, with 15 bases between them. The CDR3 is 13 residues long. In nucleotides, the CDR3 is TGTGCCACCGCTAAGAAGCCGCCCTACGAGCAGTACTTC. It translates to CATAKKPPYEQYF.

This rearrangement joins TRBV19 to TRBJ2-3; TRBD2 is a possible D gene (6 bases). With 3 bases removed from V and 4 bases from J, the gap between germline ends came to 17 bases. The CDR3 has 16 residues. Germline V CDR1 and CDR2: LNHDA, SQIVND (reference sequence). The CDR3 loop reads CASSIGGVGTADTQYF. CDR3 sequence (DNA): TGTGCCAGTAGTATTGGCGGGGTCGGAACCGCAGATACGCAGTATTTT.

The chain joins TRBV7-9 to TRBJ1-4, with a possible D match to TRBD1 (5 bases). V lost 0 bases and J 1 base, leaving 9 bases between the germline ends. The CDR3 consists of 16 residues. Germline-derived CDR1 and CDR2 are SEHNR and FQNEAQ (reference sequence). The chain's CDR3 is CASSLADRGTNEKLFF. The CDR3 DNA reads TGTGCCAGCAGCTTAGCAGACAGAGGAACTAATGAAAAACTGTTTTTT.

The V and J genes are TRBV7-8 and TRBJ2-1; D not resolved. The CDR3 has 13 amino acids. Germline CDR1 and CDR2: SGHVS and FQNEAQ. V was pared by 4 bases and J by 10 bases, with 14 bases between. The CDR3 loop reads CASSSFGVSEQFF. CDR3 DNA sequence: TGTGCCAGCAGCTCCTTTGGAGTTTCGGAGCAGTTCTTC.

V usage is TRBV6-5 and J usage is TRBJ2-2; D is possibly TRBD1 or TRBD2 (6 bases each). V was shortened by 4 bases and J by 6 bases, with 15 bases between the two germline ends. This CDR3 contains 15 residues. The germline gives CDR1 MNHEY, CDR2 SVGAGI. The CDR3 DNA reads as TGTGCCAGCAGTTTGAGAGGGGGACTCCCCGGGGAGCTGTTTTTT. Translating it yields CASSLRGGLPGELFF.

This chain links TRBV7-4 with TRBJ1-4; 8 nucleotides align to TRBD1. Germline assignment: CDR1 SGHVT and CDR2 SQSDAQ. J was trimmed by 3 bases and V by 4 bases; bases with no gene match: 10. The CDR3 totals 17 residues. The CDR3 reads CASSYQDRELSNEKLFF. Here the CDR3 DNA reads TGTGCCAGCAGCTACCAGGACAGGGAGTTATCTAATGAAAAACTGTTTTTT. Full variable domain (rest looked up from reference TRBV7-4 and TRBJ1-4): GAGVSQSPRYKVAKRGRDVALRCDSISGHVTLYWYRQTLGQGSEVLTYSQSDAQRDKSGRPSGRFSAERPERSVSTLKIQRTEQGDSAVYLCASSYQDRELSNEKLFFGSGTQLSVL.

The gene calls are TRBV7-2 and TRBJ1-2; possible D gene TRBD1, 5 bases. The CDR3 spans 18 residues. In germline, CDR1 is SGHTA, CDR2 FQGNSA. Trimming took 0 bases from V and 0 from J, leaving 17 bases between them. Here the CDR3 DNA reads TGTGCCAGCAGCTTAGCCAGGAACAGGCCCTACACTAACTATGGCTACACCTTC. Encoded protein: CASSLARNRPYTNYGYTF.

The chain is built from TRBV6-5 and TRBJ2-3, with TRBD2 matching over 11 bases. The germline V gene encodes CDR1 MNHEY and CDR2 SVGAGI. This CDR3 has 16 amino acids. J was trimmed by 4 bases and V by 2 bases; bases with no gene match: 5. CDR3 loop: CASSYITSGSPDTQYF. The CDR3 DNA is TGTGCCAGCAGTTACATTACTAGCGGGAGTCCAGATACGCAGTATTTT.

The chain has TRBV18 and TRBJ1-1, with a weak D call TRBD1 (5 bases). V was shortened by 3 bases and J by 0 bases, with 8 bases between the two germline ends. This CDR3 has 14 residues. Germline V gives CDR1 KGHSH, CDR2 LQKENI. CDR3 in DNA: TGTGCCAGCTCACCTCAGGGATTGAACACTGAAGCTTTCTTT. This translates into CASSPQGLNTEAFF.

The rearrangement uses TRBV7-3 and TRBJ2-7; 11 nucleotides line up with TRBD1. This CDR3 region has 15 residues. Germline V lookup: CDR1 SGHTA, CDR2 FQGTGA. Trimming cost V 2 bases and J 6 bases; bases outside gene matches: 6. CDR3 nucleotide sequence: TGTGCCAGCAGCTTATTAGGACAGGGGGCTAGCGAGCAGTACTTC. It translates to CASSLLGQGASEQYF.

The chain couples TRBV10-1 to TRBJ2-1, with a weak D call TRBD1 (5 bases). In germline, CDR1 is WNHNN, CDR2 SYGVQD (reference sequence). The V and J ends lost 8 bases and 9 bases respectively, with 26 bases between them. The CDR3 length is 16 residues. This CDR3 reads CASGKQVVLSWGEQFF. Written as DNA, the CDR3 is TGCGCCAGCGGGAAACAGGTAGTCCTTTCCTGGGGTGAGCAGTTCTTC.

V usage is TRBV6-6 and J usage is TRBJ2-2; 11 positions match TRBD2. CDR3 length: 15 residues. Germline-derived CDR1 and CDR2 are MNHNY and SVGAGI (reference sequence). V lost 5 bases to trimming and J lost 7 bases; unmatched junction nucleotides: 6. CDR3 nucleotide sequence: TGTGCCAGCAGTCAACTAGCGGGAGCGAACGGGGAGCTGTTTTTT. This translates into CASSQLAGANGELFF.